This T cell receptor beta chain emerged from a study of cytomegalovirus exposure and HLA in healthy donors. Study-wide points: The authors later linked a missense DCLRE1C variant to TCR beta V- and J-gene trimming. The listing of roughly 160 TCR beta chains classed them as cytomegalovirus-associated.

60 Vbeta and 13 Jbeta primers were used in PCR. Libraries were prepared by immunoSEQ multiplex PCR; TCRdb keeps only in-frame clonotypes and omits some of them. The table lists about 94,000 clones, 50% to 75% of them singletons. For this clone: What it recognizes is unknown.

With 0 bases removed from V and 7 bases from J, the gap between germline ends came to 4 bases. The CDR3 runs to 12 residues. Germline V gene sequence: CDR1 SGDLS, CDR2 YYNGEE. Sequencing was done on a sample of PBMCs. This chain uses TRBV9 with TRBJ2-2; unclear D gene. The clonotype comes from a man between 25 and 39 years old in good health and CMV-seronegative. This CDR3 is CASSVVNGELFF. In nucleotides, the CDR3 is TGTGCCAGCAGCGTAGTAAACGGGGAGCTGTTTTTT.